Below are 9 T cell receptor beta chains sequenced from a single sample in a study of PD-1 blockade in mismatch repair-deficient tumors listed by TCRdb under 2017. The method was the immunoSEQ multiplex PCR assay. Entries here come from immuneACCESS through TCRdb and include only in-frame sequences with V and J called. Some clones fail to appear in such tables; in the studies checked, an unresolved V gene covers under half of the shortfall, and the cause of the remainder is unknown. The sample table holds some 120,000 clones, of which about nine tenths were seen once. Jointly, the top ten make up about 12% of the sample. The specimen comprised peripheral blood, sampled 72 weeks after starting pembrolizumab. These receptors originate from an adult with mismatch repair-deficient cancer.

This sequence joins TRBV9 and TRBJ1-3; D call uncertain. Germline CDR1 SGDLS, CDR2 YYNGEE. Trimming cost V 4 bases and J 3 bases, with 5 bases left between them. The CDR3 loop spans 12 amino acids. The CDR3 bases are TGTGCCAGCAGCTCCGATGGAAACACCATATATTTT. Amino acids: CASSSDGNTIYF.

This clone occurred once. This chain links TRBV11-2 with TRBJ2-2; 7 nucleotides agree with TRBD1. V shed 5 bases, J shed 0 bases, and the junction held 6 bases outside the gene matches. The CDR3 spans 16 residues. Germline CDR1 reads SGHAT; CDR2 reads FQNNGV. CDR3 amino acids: CASSRTGTANTGELFF. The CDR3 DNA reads TGTGCCAGCAGCCGAACCGGGACAGCGAACACCGGGGAGCTGTTTTTT.

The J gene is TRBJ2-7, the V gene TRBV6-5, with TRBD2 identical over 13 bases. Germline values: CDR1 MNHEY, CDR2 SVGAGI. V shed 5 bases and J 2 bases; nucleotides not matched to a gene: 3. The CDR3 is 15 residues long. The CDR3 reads CASSQLAGGTYEQYF. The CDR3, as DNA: TGTGCCAGCAGTCAACTAGCGGGAGGGACCTACGAGCAGTACTTC.

CDR3 protein: CASSDRASGSHEQYF. CDR3 coding DNA: TGTGCCAGCAGTGACCGGGCTAGCGGGAGTCATGAGCAGTACTTC. This chain connects TRBV2 to TRBJ2-7, with 10 bases that match TRBD2. Trimming at V came to 3 bases and at J to 7 bases, leaving 9 bases not matched to a gene. The V gene's germline CDR1 is SNHLY and CDR2 FYNNEI. The CDR3 length is 15 residues. Full variable domain (missing parts from reference TRBV2 and TRBJ2-7): EPEVTQTPSHQVTQMGQEVILRCVPISNHLYFYWYRQILGQKVEFLVSFYNNEISEKSEIFDDQFSVERPDGSNFTLKIRSTKLEDSAMYFCASSDRASGSHEQYFGPGTRLTVT.

The CDR3 spells CASSPPVGRSGANVLTF. Here the CDR3 DNA reads TGTGCCAGTAGTCCTCCCGTTGGCCGCTCTGGGGCCAACGTCCTGACTTTC. V and J are TRBV19 and TRBJ2-6; no definite D call. V was clipped by 5 bases and J by 0 bases, with 14 bases between them. Germline CDR1 is LNHDA and CDR2 is SQIVND (reference sequence). The CDR3 is 17 residues long.

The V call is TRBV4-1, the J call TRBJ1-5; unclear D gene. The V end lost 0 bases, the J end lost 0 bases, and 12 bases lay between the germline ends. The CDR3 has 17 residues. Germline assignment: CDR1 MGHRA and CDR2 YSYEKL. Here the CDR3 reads CASSQDHVGYSNQPQHF. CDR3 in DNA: TGCGCCAGCAGCCAAGATCACGTCGGATATAGCAATCAGCCCCAGCATTTT.

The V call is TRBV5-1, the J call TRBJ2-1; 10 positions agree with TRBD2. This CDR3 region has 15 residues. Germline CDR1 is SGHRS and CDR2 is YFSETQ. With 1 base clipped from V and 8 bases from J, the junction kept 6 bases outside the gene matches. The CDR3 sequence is CASSLSLAGVDEQFF. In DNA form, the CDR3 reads TGCGCCAGCAGCTTGAGTCTAGCGGGAGTCGATGAGCAGTTCTTC.

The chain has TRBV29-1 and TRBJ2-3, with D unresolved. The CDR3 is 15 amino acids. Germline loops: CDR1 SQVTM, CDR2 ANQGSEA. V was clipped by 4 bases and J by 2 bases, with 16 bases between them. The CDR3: CSVVGQPRVTDTQYF. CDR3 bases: TGCAGCGTTGTAGGGCAGCCAAGGGTCACAGATACGCAGTATTTT.

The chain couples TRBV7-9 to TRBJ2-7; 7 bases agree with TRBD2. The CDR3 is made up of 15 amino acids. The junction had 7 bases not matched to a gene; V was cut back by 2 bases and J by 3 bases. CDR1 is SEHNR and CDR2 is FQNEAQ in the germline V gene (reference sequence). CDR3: CASSLSGIQDYEQYF. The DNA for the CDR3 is TGTGCCAGCAGCTTAAGCGGGATCCAGGACTACGAGCAGTACTTC.